The clone carrying this TCR beta chain was counted at least ten times. Antigen unknown. The length of the CDR3 is 17 residues. Germline CDR1 and CDR2: SGHNT and YYREEE (reference sequence). Trimming removed 4 bases from V and 3 bases from J, with 21 bases in between. Amplification of TCR beta CDR3 regions used RNA as the template. TCR CDR3 underwent first-round RT-PCR with the HTBI primer set. TCRdb re-called the multiplex PCR reads through MiXCR, storing one row per CDR3 protein. Here the sample spans about 570,000 distinct CDR3 sequences, 40% to 55% being singletons. These data belong to a study of T cells in Graves' hyperthyroidism and ophthalmopathy. Study findings and constraints: Model predictions of ophthalmopathy came a median approximately 6 months before onset. The blood repertoire included most of the expanded thyroid clonotypes above 0.001.

The origin of this receptor is an adult woman with Graves' disease, either hyperthyroidism or ophthalmopathy (not recorded which). Sequencing input: peripheral blood or thyroid tissue (not recorded which). The rearrangement links TRBV5-4 to TRBJ2-3, with D perhaps TRBD2 (7 bases). This chain's CDR3 is CASSPTGGGTATDTQYF. DNA for the CDR3: TGTGCCAGCAGCCCTACGGGGGGCGGGACCGCGACAGATACGCAGTATTTT.